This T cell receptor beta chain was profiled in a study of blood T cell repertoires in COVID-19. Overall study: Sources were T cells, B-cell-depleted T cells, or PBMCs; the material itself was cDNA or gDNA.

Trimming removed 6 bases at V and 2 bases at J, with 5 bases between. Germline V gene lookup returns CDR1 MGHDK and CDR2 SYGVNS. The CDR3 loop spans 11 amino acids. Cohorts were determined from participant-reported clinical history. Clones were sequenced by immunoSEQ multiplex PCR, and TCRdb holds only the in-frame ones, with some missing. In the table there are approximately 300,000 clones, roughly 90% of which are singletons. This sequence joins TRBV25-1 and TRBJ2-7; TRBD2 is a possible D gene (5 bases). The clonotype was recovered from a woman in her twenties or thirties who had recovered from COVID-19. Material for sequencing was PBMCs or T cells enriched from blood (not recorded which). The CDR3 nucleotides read TGTGCCAGCAGGGAGGCCTACGAGCAGTACTTC. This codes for CASREAYEQYF.